The 20 T cell receptor beta chains listed next were all sequenced from one sample in a study of shared clonotypes between healthy human individuals. The assay was immunoSEQ multiplex PCR, and TCRdb's table has in-frame clones only and misses some. The data contain 2.3 million or so clones, 93% of them singletons. Sequencing was performed on naive CD4+ T cells from PBMCs. Noted subset: CD45RA+ positively selected. Every receptor here comes from a man in his late teens or twenties in good health. Some clones in this sample may be carry-over from other donors' samples.

The rearrangement links TRBV7-3 to TRBJ2-6; D perhaps matches TRBD1 (6 bases). The CDR3 consists of 16 residues. Looked up from germline, CDR1 is SGHTA and CDR2 is FQGTGA. The V and J ends lost 6 bases and 4 bases respectively, with 16 bases between them. In nucleotides, the CDR3 is TGTGCCAGCAGGGACAGAGTCACTGCCGGGGCCAACGTCCTGACTTTC. Protein product: CASRDRVTAGANVLTF.

The chain couples TRBV7-6 to TRBJ1-2; 9 bases match TRBD1. V dropped 2 bases and J dropped 7; count of bases not matched to a gene: 8. The CDR3 is 15 residues long. Germline V gene sequence: CDR1 SGHVS, CDR2 FNYEAQ. CDR3 residues: CASSLPGQGPFGYTF. As DNA, the CDR3 is TGTGCCAGCAGCTTACCGGGACAGGGCCCCTTTGGCTACACCTTC. Looking up the rest from reference TRBV7-6 and TRBJ1-2 gives the full variable domain: GAGVSQSPRYKVTKRGQDVALRCDPISGHVSLYWYRQALGQGPEFLTYFNYEAQQDKSGLPNDRFSAERPEGSISTLTIQRTEQRDSAMYRCASSLPGQGPFGYTFGSGTRLTVV.

This clone was counted a single time. The gene calls are TRBV5-1 and TRBJ2-5; 10 nucleotides agree with TRBD2. The trim removed 3 bases at V and 3 bases at J, leaving 2 bases unmatched. The CDR3 has 14 amino acids. Germline loops: CDR1 SGHRS, CDR2 YFSETQ. The CDR3 nucleotides read TGCGCCAGCAGCTGGACTAGCGGAAAAGAGACCCAGTACTTC. Translated, it gives CASSWTSGKETQYF.

The chain is built from TRBV10-2 and TRBJ2-7, with TRBD2 matching over 15 bases. Germline loops: CDR1 WSHSY, CDR2 SAAADI. V shed 6 bases and J 3 bases; nucleotides not matched to a gene: 27. This CDR3 is 23 amino acids long. Here the CDR3 reads CASRATGGDRTSGRAGTYYEQYF. The CDR3 region has the DNA TGCGCCAGCAGGGCGACAGGGGGGGATAGGACTAGCGGGAGGGCCGGCACTTACTACGAGCAGTACTTC.

The chain combines TRBV28 with TRBJ1-5, with 8 bases that match TRBD1. Looked up from germline, CDR1 is MDHEN and CDR2 is SYDVKM. CDR3 size: 15 residues. Losses at the gene ends were 6 bases for V and 1 base for J; bases not matched to a gene: 5. CDR3 nucleotide sequence: TGTGCCAGCAGACCCAGGGACAGGAGCAATCAGCCCCAGCATTTT. Residues: CASRPRDRSNQPQHF.

The chain carries TRBV11-2 and TRBJ2-1; the D is unclear. Germline lookup yields CDR1 SGHAT and CDR2 FQNNGV. The CDR3 loop spans 15 amino acids. Trimming removed 2 bases from V and 6 bases from J, with 14 bases in between. CDR3 nucleotides: TGTGCCAGCAGCTTAATAGCAGGAACTCCCAATGAGCAGTTCTTC. Encoded protein: CASSLIAGTPNEQFF.

V usage is TRBV5-1 and J usage is TRBJ1-5; 7 bases map to TRBD1. Germline CDR1 SGHRS, CDR2 YFSETQ. V lost 4 bases and J lost 9; bases outside the gene matches: 7. The CDR3 covers 13 residues. CDR3 bases: TGCGCCAGCAGCATAACAGGGGCTGGGCCCCAGCATTTT. Translation: CASSITGAGPQHF.

This chain uses TRBV6-5 with TRBJ1-4, with D tentatively TRBD1 (6 bases). V lost 2 bases and J lost 8, with 18 bases in between. CDR1 is MNHEY, CDR2 SVGAGI, per germline. The CDR3 loop spans 16 amino acids. Here the CDR3 reads CASSYSGGAGKEKLFF. In DNA form, the CDR3 reads TGTGCCAGCAGTTACAGTGGGGGGGCGGGGAAGGAAAAACTGTTTTTT.

The genes are TRBV5-1 and TRBJ2-5; D not resolved. The V gene lost 4 bases and the J gene lost 4 bases, with 11 bases spanning the gap. This CDR3 is 13 amino acids long. CDR1 is SGHRS, CDR2 YFSETQ, per germline. As DNA, the CDR3 is TGCGCCAGCAGCACCCTAGGGCCAGAGACCCAGTACTTC. Translated, it gives CASSTLGPETQYF.

V is TRBV19 and J is TRBJ2-5, with 10 bases aligning to TRBD2. Germline loops: CDR1 LNHDA, CDR2 SQIVND (reference sequence). The V segment lost 5 bases and the J segment 7 bases; nucleotides outside the gene matches: 7. The CDR3 consists of 14 residues. DNA of the CDR3: TGTGCCAGTAGTTATAGCGGGAGGTTGGGGACCCAGTACTTC. This translates into CASSYSGRLGTQYF.

This sequence joins TRBV25-1 and TRBJ1-4; 7 positions match TRBD1. CDR1 and CDR2 from the germline V gene are MGHDK and SYGVNS. V shed 6 bases and J 7 bases; nucleotides not matched to a gene: 11. This CDR3 region has 15 residues. CDR3 nucleotide sequence: TGTGCCAGCAGCCAACCAGGGGGGCGGGGTGAAAAACTGTTTTTT. Its translation is CASSQPGGRGEKLFF.

The chain combines TRBV5-1 with TRBJ2-1; a possible D gene is TRBD1 (6 bases). V lost 3 bases, J lost 2 bases, and 12 bases lay in between. Germline values: CDR1 SGHRS, CDR2 YFSETQ. The CDR3 extends over 15 amino acids. The CDR3 region has the DNA TGCGCCAGCAGCTCAGACAGGATCCCCTACAATGAGCAGTTCTTC. The encoded protein is CASSSDRIPYNEQFF. Together with reference TRBV5-1 and TRBJ2-1, the CDR3 gives the full variable domain: KAGVTQTPRYLIKTRGQQVTLSCSPISGHRSVSWYQQTPGQGLQFLFEYFSETQRNKGNFPGRFSGRQFSNSRSEMNVSTLELGDSALYLCASSSDRIPYNEQFFGPGTRLTVL.

The chain is built from TRBV19 and TRBJ2-2, with D perhaps matching TRBD1 or TRBD2 (5 bases each). The CDR3 runs to 12 residues. Germline lookup yields CDR1 LNHDA and CDR2 SQIVND (reference sequence). V was pared by 6 bases and J by 7 bases, with 9 bases between. The CDR3 loop reads CASRRGYGELFF. The CDR3 DNA follows: TGTGCCAGTAGGAGGGGCTACGGGGAGCTGTTTTTT.

The count of this clone is one. Other DNA sequences from this sample encode an identical CDR3 as well. The CDR3 here is CASSPPMNTEAFF. Written as DNA, the CDR3 is TGTGCCAGCAGCCCCCCCATGAACACTGAAGCTTTCTTT. This chain links TRBV6-6 with TRBJ1-1, with unresolved D. The ends were cut back, 6 bases at V and 0 bases at J, with 8 bases in the middle. This CDR3 is built from 13 residues. CDR1 is MNHNY, CDR2 SVGAGI, per germline (reference sequence).

The chain recombines TRBV5-5 with TRBJ2-7; tentatively, D is TRBD2 (5 bases). CDR1 SGHKS and CDR2 YYEKEE come from the germline V gene (reference sequence). Trimming took 4 bases from V and 9 from J, leaving 11 bases between them. The CDR3 consists of 11 residues. In nucleotides, the CDR3 is TGTGCCAGCAGCCCCGGGGTTGTGCAGTACTTC. This translates into CASSPGVVQYF.

The chain's CDR3 is CASSYGASGSTDTQYF. In DNA form, the CDR3 reads TGTGCCAGCAGTTACGGTGCTAGCGGGAGCACAGATACGCAGTATTTT. The genes are TRBV6-6 and TRBJ2-3; TRBD2 matches at 8 bases. Germline CDR1 reads MNHNY; CDR2 reads SVGAGI (reference sequence). The CDR3 is 16 amino acids. Trimming removed 2 bases from V and 0 bases from J; junction bases left unmatched: 4.

The chain employs TRBV29-1 and TRBJ1-1; 10 bases are a match to TRBD1. Per germline, CDR1 SQVTM and CDR2 ANQGSEA. There are 12 residues in the CDR3. V shed 2 bases, J shed 9 bases, and the junction held 3 bases outside the gene matches. Here the CDR3 reads CSVERDRGQAFF. CDR3 DNA sequence: TGCAGCGTTGAACGGGACAGGGGTCAAGCTTTCTTT.

CDR3 region: CASSFISSYEQYF. CDR3 coding DNA: TGTGCCAGCAGTTTCATTAGCTCCTACGAGCAGTACTTC. This chain links TRBV28 with TRBJ2-7; D is unresolved. The germline gives CDR1 MDHEN, CDR2 SYDVKM. V shed 3 bases and J shed 0 bases, with 6 bases lying between them. The CDR3 totals 13 residues.

For this clone: Other nucleotide sequences from this sample produce the same CDR3. The V call is TRBV11-2, the J call TRBJ2-2, with D unclear. V shed 5 bases and J shed 1 base, with 8 bases lying between them. Germline CDR1 is SGHAT and CDR2 is FQNNGV. CDR3 length equals 14 residues. CDR3 nucleotide sequence: TGTGCCAGCAGCGGGCGGATGAACACCGGGGAGCTGTTTTTT. It translates to CASSGRMNTGELFF.

V gene TRBV5-1 combines with J gene TRBJ2-4; possible D gene TRBD1, 6 bases. The CDR3 has 14 residues. V gave up 5 bases and J gave up 4 bases, with 13 bases separating them. Germline CDR1 and CDR2: SGHRS and YFSETQ. The chain's CDR3 is CASSPRTEKNIQYF. The CDR3 DNA is TGCGCCAGCAGTCCTAGGACAGAAAAAAACATTCAGTACTTC.